This record concerns one T cell receptor (beta chain) sequence. The data derive from a study of T cell changes during pregnancy in multiple sclerosis. Assay used: immunoSEQ multiplex PCR; TCRdb lists only in-frame clones, some missing. The table lists about 46,000 clones, around 95% of them singletons. From germline, CDR1 is SEHNR and CDR2 FQNEAQ (reference sequence). The CDR3 has 17 amino acids. The germline V and J ends were trimmed by 1 base and 0 bases, with 12 bases remaining between them. Here the sequenced sample was CD8+ T cells from peripheral blood mononuclear cells, taken after pregnancy. This sequence was found in a female donor with multiple sclerosis, enrolled in a pregnancy study. V is TRBV7-9 and J is TRBJ1-4; no clear D gene. CDR3 residues: CASSLGSSDATNEKLFF. The CDR3 DNA is TGTGCCAGCAGCTTAGGCTCCTCAGATGCAACTAATGAAAAACTGTTTTTT.